This TCR beta chain was documented in a study of T cells after yellow fever vaccination. Concerning this clonotype: Its antigen is not known.

CDR1 and CDR2 (germline): SQVTM, ANQGSEA. V gave up 3 bases and J gave up 4 bases, with 9 bases separating them. This CDR3 region has 12 residues. UMIs and a universal primer site were added when TCR cDNA was made by 5'RACE template switching. TCRdb itself ran the 5' RACE reads through MiXCR, one entry per CDR3 protein. The table has approximately 260,000 distinct CDR3 sequences, roughly 5.6% seen once; the top ten hold around 3.3%. Study findings and constraints: Post-booster repertoires again held most primary-vaccination clones (about 96% CD4, roughly 90% CD8). A minor fraction of clonotypes spanned both CD4 and CD8 compartments. Abundant clonotypes from the bulk population could contaminate FACS-sorted repertoires.

Material: CD4+ T cells sorted from PBMCs, obtained on the day of the yellow fever booster vaccination. This receptor was taken from a man between 18 and 29 years old who received the YFV17D yellow fever vaccine. This chain joins TRBV29-1 and TRBJ1-2; D gene unclear. The CDR3 sequence is CSVDVTAYGYTF. CDR3 coding DNA: TGCAGCGTTGATGTTACGGCCTATGGCTACACCTTC.